One T cell receptor beta chain is described in this entry. This CDR3 spans 13 amino acids. V shed 1 base and J shed 6 bases, with 7 bases lying between them. Germline V gives CDR1 SGHNT, CDR2 YYREEE (reference sequence). This table comes from immunoSEQ multiplex PCR, and its TCRdb copy is limited to in-frame clones, with some not included. This sample carries about 250,000 clones, 75% to 85% of them seen once, and the ten largest clones take more than 5.5%. The data were obtained in a study of blood T cell repertoires in COVID-19. Looking at the study overall: The samples span acute and convalescent COVID-19 from the United States, Italy and Spain.

This TCR was recovered from a human donor in a cohort sampled during active COVID-19. Material for sequencing was peripheral blood. The chain uses TRBV5-4 and TRBJ2-2; D may be TRBD1 (6 bases). This CDR3 is CASSLQGSGELFF. The CDR3 DNA is TGTGCCAGCAGCTTGCAGGGGTCCGGGGAGCTGTTTTTT.